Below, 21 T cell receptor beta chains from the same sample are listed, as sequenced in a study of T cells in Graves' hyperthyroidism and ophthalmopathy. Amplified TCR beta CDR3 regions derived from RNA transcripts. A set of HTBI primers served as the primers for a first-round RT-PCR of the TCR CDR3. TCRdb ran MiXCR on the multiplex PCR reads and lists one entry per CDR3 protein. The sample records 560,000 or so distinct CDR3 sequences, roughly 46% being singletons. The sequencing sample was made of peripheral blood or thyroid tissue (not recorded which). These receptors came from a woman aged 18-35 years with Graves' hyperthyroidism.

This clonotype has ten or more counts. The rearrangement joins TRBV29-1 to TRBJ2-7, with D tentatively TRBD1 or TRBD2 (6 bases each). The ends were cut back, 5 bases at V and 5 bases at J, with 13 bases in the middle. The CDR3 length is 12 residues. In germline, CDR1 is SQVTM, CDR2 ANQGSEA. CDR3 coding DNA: TGCAGCGTTTTTCCGGGGGCCAACGAGCAGTACTTC. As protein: CSVFPGANEQYF.

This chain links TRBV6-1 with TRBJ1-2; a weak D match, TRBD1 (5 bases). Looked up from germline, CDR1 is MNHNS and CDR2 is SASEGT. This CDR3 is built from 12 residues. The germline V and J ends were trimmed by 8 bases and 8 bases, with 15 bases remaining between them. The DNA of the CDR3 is TGTGCCAGCCGCCGGGGGGGTTTCGGCTACACCTTC. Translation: CASRRGGFGYTF.

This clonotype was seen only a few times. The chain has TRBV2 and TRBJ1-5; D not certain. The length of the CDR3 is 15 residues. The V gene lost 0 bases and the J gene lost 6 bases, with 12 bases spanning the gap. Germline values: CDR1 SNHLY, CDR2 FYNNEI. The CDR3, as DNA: TGTGCCAGCAGTGAAGCTGGGCACGTGCTTCAGCCCCAGCATTTT. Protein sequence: CASSEAGHVLQPQHF.

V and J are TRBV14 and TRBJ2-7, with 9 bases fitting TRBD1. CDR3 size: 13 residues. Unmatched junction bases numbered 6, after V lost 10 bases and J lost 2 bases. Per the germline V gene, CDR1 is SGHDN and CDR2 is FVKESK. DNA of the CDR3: TGTGCCACATCGTGGACAGGGGCCTACGAGCAGTACTTC. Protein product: CATSWTGAYEQYF.

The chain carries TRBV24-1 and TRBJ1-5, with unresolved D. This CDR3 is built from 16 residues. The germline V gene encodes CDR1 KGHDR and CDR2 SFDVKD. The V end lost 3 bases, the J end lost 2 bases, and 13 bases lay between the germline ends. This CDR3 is CATSDATGKGNQPQHF. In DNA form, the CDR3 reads TGTGCCACCAGTGATGCGACGGGGAAGGGCAATCAGCCCCAGCATTTT.

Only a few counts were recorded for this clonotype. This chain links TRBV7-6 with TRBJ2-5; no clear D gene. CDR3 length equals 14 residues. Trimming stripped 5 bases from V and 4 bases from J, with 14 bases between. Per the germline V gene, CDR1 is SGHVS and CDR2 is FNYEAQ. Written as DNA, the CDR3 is TGTGCCAGCAGCCCCCCGGGCGGCGTAGAGACCCAGTACTTC. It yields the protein CASSPPGGVETQYF.

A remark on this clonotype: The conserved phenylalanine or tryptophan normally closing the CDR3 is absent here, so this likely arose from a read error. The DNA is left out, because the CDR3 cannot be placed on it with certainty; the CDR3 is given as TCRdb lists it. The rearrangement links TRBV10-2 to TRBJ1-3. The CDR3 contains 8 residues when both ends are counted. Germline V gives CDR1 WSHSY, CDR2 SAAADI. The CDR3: CASSVTPR.

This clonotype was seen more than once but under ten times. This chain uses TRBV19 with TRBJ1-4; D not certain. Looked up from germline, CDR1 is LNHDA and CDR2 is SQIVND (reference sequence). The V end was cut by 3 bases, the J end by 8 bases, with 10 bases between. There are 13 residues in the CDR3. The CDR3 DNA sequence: TGTGCCAGTAGTATGGACCTTGCAGAAAAACTGTTTTTT. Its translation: CASSMDLAEKLFF. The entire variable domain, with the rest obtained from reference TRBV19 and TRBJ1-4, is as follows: DGGITQSPKYLFRKEGQNVTLSCEQNLNHDAMYWYRQDPGQGLRLIYYSQIVNDFQKGDIAEGYSVSREKKESFPLTVTSAQKNPTAFYLCASSMDLAEKLFFGSGTQLSVL.

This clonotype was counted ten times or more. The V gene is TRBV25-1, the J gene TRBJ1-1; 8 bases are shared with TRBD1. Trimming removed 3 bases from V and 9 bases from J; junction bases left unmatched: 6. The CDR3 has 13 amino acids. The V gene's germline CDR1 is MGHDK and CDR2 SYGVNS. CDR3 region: CASSDGQGAKAFF. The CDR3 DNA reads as TGTGCCAGCAGTGATGGACAGGGTGCGAAAGCTTTCTTT. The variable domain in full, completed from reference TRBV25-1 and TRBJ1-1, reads EADIYQTPRYLVIGTGKKITLECSQTMGHDKMYWYQQDPGMELHLIHYSYGVNSTEKGDLSSESTVSRIRTEHFPLTLESARPSHTSQYLCASSDGQGAKAFFGQGTRLTVV.

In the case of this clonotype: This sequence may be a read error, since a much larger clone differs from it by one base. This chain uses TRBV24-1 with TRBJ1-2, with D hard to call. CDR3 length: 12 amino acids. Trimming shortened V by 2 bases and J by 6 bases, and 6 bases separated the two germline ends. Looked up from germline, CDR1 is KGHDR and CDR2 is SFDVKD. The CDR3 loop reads CATSDWVHGYTF. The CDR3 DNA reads TGTGCCACCAGTGATTGGGTCCATGGCTACACCTTC.

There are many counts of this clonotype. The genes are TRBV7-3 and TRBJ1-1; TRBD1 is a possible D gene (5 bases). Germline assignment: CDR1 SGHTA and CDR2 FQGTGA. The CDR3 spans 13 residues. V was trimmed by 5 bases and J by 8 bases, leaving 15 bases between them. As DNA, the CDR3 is TGTGCCAGCAGCGTGGGACCGAACCGCGAAGCTTTCTTT. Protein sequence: CASSVGPNREAFF.

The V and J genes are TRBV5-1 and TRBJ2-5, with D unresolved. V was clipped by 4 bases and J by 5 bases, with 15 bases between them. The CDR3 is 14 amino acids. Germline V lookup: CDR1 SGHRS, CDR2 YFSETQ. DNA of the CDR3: TGCGCCAGCAGCCCCCGGGCCTTAATGGAGACCCAGTACTTC. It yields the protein CASSPRALMETQYF. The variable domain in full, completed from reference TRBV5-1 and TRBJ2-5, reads KAGVTQTPRYLIKTRGQQVTLSCSPISGHRSVSWYQQTPGQGLQFLFEYFSETQRNKGNFPGRFSGRQFSNSRSEMNVSTLELGDSALYLCASSPRALMETQYFGPGTRLLVL.

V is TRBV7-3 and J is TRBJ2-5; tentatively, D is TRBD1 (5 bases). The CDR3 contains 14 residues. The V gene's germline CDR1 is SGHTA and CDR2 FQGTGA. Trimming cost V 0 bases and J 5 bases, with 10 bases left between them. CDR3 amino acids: CASSLTSGMETQYF. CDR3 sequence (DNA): TGTGCCAGCAGCTTAACCTCAGGGATGGAGACCCAGTACTTC. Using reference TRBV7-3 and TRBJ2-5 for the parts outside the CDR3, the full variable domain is GAGVSQTPSNKVTEKGKYVELRCDPISGHTALYWYRQSLGQGPEFLIYFQGTGAADDSGLPNDRFFAVRPEGSVSTLKIQRTERGDSAVYLCASSLTSGMETQYFGPGTRLLVL.

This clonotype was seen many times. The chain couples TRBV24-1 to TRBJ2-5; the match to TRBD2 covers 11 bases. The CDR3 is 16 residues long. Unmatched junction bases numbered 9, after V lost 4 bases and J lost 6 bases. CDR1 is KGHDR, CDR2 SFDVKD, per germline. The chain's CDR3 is CATSDPTSGSTQTQYF. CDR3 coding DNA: TGTGCCACCAGTGACCCCACTAGCGGGAGCACGCAGACCCAGTACTTC.

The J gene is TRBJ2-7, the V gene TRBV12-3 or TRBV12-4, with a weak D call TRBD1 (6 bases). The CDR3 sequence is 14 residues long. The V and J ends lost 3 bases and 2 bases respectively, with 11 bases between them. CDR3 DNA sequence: TGTGCCAGCAGTTTGAGGACAGAGACCTACGAGCAGTACTTC. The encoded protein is CASSLRTETYEQYF.

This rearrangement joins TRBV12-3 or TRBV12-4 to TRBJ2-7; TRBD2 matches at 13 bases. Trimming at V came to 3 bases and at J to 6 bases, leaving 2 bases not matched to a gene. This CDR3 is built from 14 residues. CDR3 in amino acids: CASSLRLAGGEQYF. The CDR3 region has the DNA TGTGCCAGCAGTTTGAGACTAGCGGGAGGCGAGCAGTACTTC.

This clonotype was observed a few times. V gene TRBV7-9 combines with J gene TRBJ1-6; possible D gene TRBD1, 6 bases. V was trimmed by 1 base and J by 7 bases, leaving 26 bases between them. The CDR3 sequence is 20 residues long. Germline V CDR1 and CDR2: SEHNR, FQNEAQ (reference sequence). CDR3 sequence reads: CASSLVGRLALTGRNSPLHF. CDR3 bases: TGTGCCAGCAGCTTAGTAGGGAGATTGGCCCTGACAGGAAGGAATTCACCCCTCCACTTT.

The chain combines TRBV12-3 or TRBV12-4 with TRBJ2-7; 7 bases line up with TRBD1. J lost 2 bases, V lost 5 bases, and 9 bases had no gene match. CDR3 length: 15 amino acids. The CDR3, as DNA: TGTGCCAGCAGTCATACAGGGGCTACGGCCTACGAGCAGTACTTC. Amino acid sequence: CASSHTGATAYEQYF.

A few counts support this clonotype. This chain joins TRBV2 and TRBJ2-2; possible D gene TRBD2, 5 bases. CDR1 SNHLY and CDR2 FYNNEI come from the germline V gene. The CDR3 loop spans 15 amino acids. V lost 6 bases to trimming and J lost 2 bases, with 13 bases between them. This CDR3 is CASSQHGINTGELFF. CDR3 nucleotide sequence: TGTGCCAGCAGCCAACACGGGATCAACACCGGGGAGCTGTTTTTT.

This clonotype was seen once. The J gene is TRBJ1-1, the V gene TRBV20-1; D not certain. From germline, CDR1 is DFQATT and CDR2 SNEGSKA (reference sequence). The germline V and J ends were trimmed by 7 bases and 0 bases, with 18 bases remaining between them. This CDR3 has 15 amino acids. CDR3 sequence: CSDRLPIRVNTEAFF. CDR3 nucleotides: TGCAGTGACCGCCTCCCGATCCGCGTGAACACTGAAGCTTTCTTT.

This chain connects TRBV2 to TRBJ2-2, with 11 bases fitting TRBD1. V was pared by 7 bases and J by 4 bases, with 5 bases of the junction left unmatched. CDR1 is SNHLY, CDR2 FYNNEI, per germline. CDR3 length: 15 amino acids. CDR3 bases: TGTGCCAGCACAAAAGGGACAGGGGGCACCGGGGAGCTGTTTTTT. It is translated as CASTKGTGGTGELFF.